This TCR beta chain appears in the sequencing data of a study of T cells in narcolepsy. Background on the study: Healthy controls were enrolled alongside patients with narcolepsy type 1 or type 2. Regarding the study as a whole: Same-patient CSF and blood CD4+ T cell clonotypes included HCRT-specific and TRIB2-specific autoreactive ones. Autoreactive clone sequences were missing from some blood memory CD4+ repertoires.

Only in-frame clones appear in the TCRdb table, and some are missing; sequencing was by immunoSEQ multiplex PCR. The profile shows about 20,000 clones, about 80% of them singletons. Of note for this clone: What it binds is unknown.

This CDR3 comprises 15 residues. In germline, CDR1 is LGHNA, CDR2 YSLEER. Trimming took off 0 bases at V and 0 bases at J, with 6 bases between the two ends. The V call is TRBV4-3, the J call TRBJ1-5; D not certain. Source material: memory (CD45RA-) CD4+ T cells from blood. The receptor's source is a human donor in good health. DNA for the CDR3: TGCGCCAGCAGCCAAGATTACCCTAGCAATCAGCCCCAGCATTTT. This gives the protein CASSQDYPSNQPQHF.